This T cell receptor beta chain was obtained from a study of blood T cells in healthy people across ages. With a J-beta primer mix and a sample-barcoded 5' primer, a second PCR ran roughly 7 to 11 cycles. TCRdb reanalysed the 5' RACE reads using MiXCR and keeps one entry per CDR3 protein. The table includes about 760,000 distinct CDR3 sequences, about 56% detected once. Trimming took 4 bases from V and 4 from J, leaving 10 bases between them. The CDR3 covers 13 residues. Germline V gene lookup returns CDR1 MNHEY and CDR2 SMNVEV (reference sequence). The receptor's source is a middle-aged man in good health. This sequence joins TRBV27 and TRBJ1-2; D unresolved. Input material: blood. In nucleotides, the CDR3 is TGTGCCAGCAGTTCTGGGCCGCTCTATGGCTACACCTTC. Amino acids: CASSSGPLYGYTF.